These 24 T cell receptor beta chains were all obtained from the same sample, sequenced in a study of blood T cell repertoires in COVID-19. The repertoire was sequenced with immunoSEQ multiplex PCR; TCRdb's copy has only in-frame clones and lacks some. The data show fewer than 200,000 clones, with roughly 80% seen just once and around 4.3% held by the top ten. The specimen sequenced was PBMCs or T cells enriched from blood (not recorded which). Receptors originate from a woman aged 45-65 years who had recovered from COVID-19.

The J gene is TRBJ2-1, the V gene TRBV7-6; weak D call: TRBD2 (6 bases). CDR3 length: 17 residues. Per the germline V gene, CDR1 is SGHVS and CDR2 is FNYEAQ. Trimming took 5 bases from V and 4 from J, leaving 21 bases between them. CDR3 loop: CASSQSGGRPGYNEQFF. The CDR3 DNA is TGTGCCAGCAGCCAAAGTGGAGGGCGGCCCGGGTACAATGAGCAGTTCTTC.

The rearrangement links TRBV2 to TRBJ2-3; TRBD1 agrees at 8 bases. Germline-derived CDR1 and CDR2 are SNHLY and FYNNEI. CDR3 size: 13 residues. The J segment lost 4 bases and the V segment lost 6 bases, leaving 3 bases of the junction unmatched. Written as DNA, the CDR3 is TGTGCCAGCAGGACAGGGGTTTCAGATACGCAGTATTTT. Amino acid sequence: CASRTGVSDTQYF.

The rearrangement joins TRBV4-2 to TRBJ1-6, with unresolved D. Germline lookup yields CDR1 LGHNA and CDR2 YNFKEQ. Deletions cut 5 bases from V and 0 bases from J, with 11 bases between. CDR3 size: 16 residues. The CDR3 spells CASSEGKSSYNSPLHF. The CDR3, as DNA: TGTGCCAGCAGCGAGGGCAAAAGCTCCTATAATTCACCCCTCCACTTT.

The chain recombines TRBV7-9 with TRBJ2-1; maybe TRBD1 (5 bases). The CDR3 length is 15 residues. CDR1 and CDR2 from the germline V gene are SEHNR and FQNEAQ (reference sequence). The V end was cut by 2 bases, the J end by 5 bases, with 13 bases between. CDR3 loop: CASSLQGTTNNEQFF. The CDR3 DNA is TGTGCCAGCAGCTTACAGGGAACAACCAACAATGAGCAGTTCTTC. Full variable domain (remainder filled in from reference TRBV7-9 and TRBJ2-1): DTGVSQNPRHKITKRGQNVTFRCDPISEHNRLYWYRQTLGQGPEFLTYFQNEAQLEKSRLLSDRFSAERPKGSFSTLEIQRTEQGDSAMYLCASSLQGTTNNEQFFGPGTRLTVL.

This clone was found once. The chain combines TRBV18 with TRBJ1-6; no firm D call. V was trimmed by 2 bases and J by 5 bases, leaving 13 bases between them. CDR1 and CDR2 (germline): KGHSH, LQKENI. The CDR3 loop spans 16 amino acids. The CDR3 sequence is CASSPRHGVDNSPLHF. CDR3 in DNA: TGTGCCAGCTCACCAAGGCACGGGGTCGATAATTCACCCCTCCACTTT.

The chain carries TRBV5-1 and TRBJ2-6, with a weak D call TRBD2 (5 bases). There are 16 residues in the CDR3. Trimming cost V 4 bases and J 0 bases, with 11 bases left between them. Germline CDR1 and CDR2: SGHRS and YFSETQ. Here the CDR3 reads CASSAGISSGANVLTF. The CDR3 DNA sequence: TGCGCCAGCAGCGCCGGGATCAGCTCTGGGGCCAACGTCCTGACTTTC.

The V and J genes are TRBV28 and TRBJ1-1; weak D call: TRBD1 (5 bases). The CDR3 runs 16 residues. The germline V and J ends were trimmed by 6 bases and 5 bases, with 22 bases remaining between them. Germline-derived CDR1 and CDR2 are MDHEN and SYDVKM. This CDR3 reads CASRGVAHTIGTEAFF. The CDR3 region has the DNA TGTGCCAGCAGAGGGGTGGCGCATACAATCGGGACTGAAGCTTTCTTT.

Here the CDR3 reads CASSITGINTGELFF. The CDR3 DNA reads as TGTGCCAGTAGTATTACAGGGATTAACACCGGGGAGCTGTTTTTT. The rearrangement uses TRBV19 and TRBJ2-2; the D gene is possibly TRBD1 (6 bases). From germline, CDR1 is LNHDA and CDR2 SQIVND (reference sequence). The V and J ends lost 3 bases and 2 bases respectively, with 10 bases between them. This CDR3 is built from 15 residues.

This clone is a singleton in its sample. Here the CDR3 DNA reads TGTGCCAGCAGTCCAGGGGTGGCAGGGAGTGAAAAACTGTTTTTT. It codes for CASSPGVAGSEKLFF. The chain couples TRBV27 to TRBJ1-4, with D possibly being TRBD1 (6 bases). Trimming stripped 5 bases from V and 7 bases from J, with 17 bases between. The CDR3 runs 15 residues. CDR1 is MNHEY and CDR2 is SMNVEV in the germline V gene (reference sequence).

This chain joins TRBV5-1 and TRBJ1-2; 8 nucleotides line up with TRBD1. CDR1 is SGHRS, CDR2 YFSETQ, per germline. The junction had 4 bases not matched to a gene; V was cut back by 3 bases and J by 6 bases. The CDR3 sequence is 13 residues long. The CDR3 sequence is CASSWDRFNGYTF. In DNA form, the CDR3 reads TGCGCCAGCAGCTGGGACAGGTTCAATGGCTACACCTTC.

The chain employs TRBV7-2 and TRBJ2-1, with D hard to call. CDR3 length: 14 residues. V lost 2 bases to trimming and J lost 11 bases, with 16 bases between them. CDR1 and CDR2 (germline): SGHTA, FQGNSA. The CDR3 is CASSLSPSTQKQFF. The CDR3, as DNA: TGTGCCAGCAGCTTAAGTCCTAGTACGCAGAAGCAGTTCTTC.

The V and J genes are TRBV7-9 and TRBJ1-1; TRBD1 agrees at 7 bases. This CDR3 contains 14 residues. CDR1 is SEHNR, CDR2 FQNEAQ, per germline (reference sequence). The V and J ends lost 4 bases and 2 bases, in that order; junction bases with no gene match: 4. The CDR3: CASSSGTVNTEAFF. For the CDR3, the DNA is TGTGCCAGCAGCTCGGGGACAGTAAACACTGAAGCTTTCTTT.

This clone was seen a few times. The chain couples TRBV4-3 to TRBJ2-4; no clear D gene. Trimming took 1 base from V and 1 from J, leaving 14 bases between them. The CDR3 runs to 17 residues. Per the germline V gene, CDR1 is LGHNA and CDR2 is YSLEER. CDR3 coding DNA: TGCGCCAGCAGCCAAGGATCCCTAAGCGAGGCCAAAAACATTCAGTACTTC. This codes for CASSQGSLSEAKNIQYF.

The chain employs TRBV7-2 and TRBJ1-1; no clear D gene. Germline loops: CDR1 SGHTA, CDR2 FQGNSA. Trimming left V 8 bases short and J 0 bases short, with 13 bases between. CDR3 length: 14 amino acids. This CDR3 is CASAVGGLNTEAFF. Here the CDR3 DNA reads TGTGCCAGCGCGGTAGGTGGGTTGAACACTGAAGCTTTCTTT. Variable domain in full (rest from reference TRBV7-2 and TRBJ1-1): GAGVSQSPSNKVTEKGKDVELRCDPISGHTALYWYRQSLGQGLEFLIYFQGNSAPDKSGLPSDRFSAERTGGSVSTLTIQRTQQEDSAVYLCASAVGGLNTEAFFGQGTRLTVV.

This clone came up once. The V and J genes are TRBV7-2 and TRBJ1-1, with no clear D. Germline lookup yields CDR1 SGHTA and CDR2 FQGNSA. This CDR3 has 13 amino acids. Trimming stripped 5 bases from V and 1 base from J, with 8 bases between. CDR3 sequence (DNA): TGTGCCAGCAGCCAAAGCAAGAACACTGAAGCTTTCTTT. Its protein product is CASSQSKNTEAFF.

This chain links TRBV19 with TRBJ2-7, with D possibly TRBD1 on 7 matching bases. The CDR3 covers 14 residues. The germline V and J ends were trimmed by 7 bases and 7 bases, with 20 bases remaining between them. The germline V gene has CDR1 LNHDA and CDR2 SQIVND (reference sequence). Written as DNA, the CDR3 is TGTGCCAGTAAGACAGGGCCTCTCGGGGGTGAGCAGTACGTC. Protein: CASKTGPLGGEQYV.

This chain joins TRBV11-2 and TRBJ2-2, with 7 bases matching TRBD1. Germline V lookup: CDR1 SGHAT, CDR2 FQNNGV. The CDR3 covers 13 residues. With V trimmed by 6 bases and J by 5 bases, 3 bases remained unmatched. The CDR3 loop reads CASRDRATGELFF. In DNA form, the CDR3 reads TGTGCCAGCAGAGACAGGGCGACCGGGGAGCTGTTTTTT.

V gene TRBV30 combines with J gene TRBJ2-3; 7 bases are shared with TRBD2. Per germline, CDR1 GTSNPN and CDR2 SVGIG (reference sequence). Trimming at V came to 5 bases and at J to 4 bases, leaving 9 bases not matched to a gene. The CDR3 runs to 14 residues. CDR3 region: CAWGGGMYPDTQYF. The CDR3 DNA reads as TGTGCCTGGGGGGGAGGGATGTATCCAGATACGCAGTATTTT.

J is TRBJ2-2 and V is TRBV5-1, with 9 positions matching TRBD2. CDR1 is SGHRS and CDR2 is YFSETQ in the germline V gene. The CDR3 loop spans 16 amino acids. V trimming: 0 bases; J trimming: 4 bases; junction bases outside the gene matches: 4. DNA of the CDR3: TGCGCCAGCAGCTTGGCCGTAGCGGGAGTCACCGGGGAGCTGTTTTTT. It codes for CASSLAVAGVTGELFF.

In this sample, this clone turned up a few times. The chain employs TRBV30 and TRBJ1-1; 7 bases fit TRBD1. V shed 2 bases, J shed 8 bases, and the junction held 5 bases outside the gene matches. The CDR3 consists of 12 residues. Germline CDR1 GTSNPN, CDR2 SVGIG (reference sequence). The CDR3 sequence: CAWSPWTGEAFF. CDR3 bases: TGTGCCTGGAGTCCGTGGACAGGAGAAGCTTTCTTT.

J is TRBJ1-5 and V is TRBV6-6; D perhaps matches TRBD1 (6 bases). Germline values: CDR1 MNHNY, CDR2 SVGAGI (reference sequence). Trimming took off 0 bases at V and 2 bases at J, with 11 bases between the two ends. The CDR3 has 16 amino acids. In DNA form, the CDR3 reads TGTGCCAGCAGTTACTCGGGGGCGGGGGGCAATCAGCCCCAGCATTTT. It codes for CASSYSGAGGNQPQHF.

The chain carries TRBV9 and TRBJ1-2; D may be TRBD1 (6 bases). Trimming removed 0 bases at V and 6 bases at J, with 9 bases between. The germline CDR1 and CDR2 sequences are SGDLS and YYNGEE. This CDR3 spans 13 amino acids. For the CDR3, the DNA is TGTGCCAGCAGCGTAGCTACAGGGCATGGCTACACCTTC. Amino acids: CASSVATGHGYTF. The variable domain in full, with the rest retrieved from reference TRBV9 and TRBJ1-2, is DSGVTQTPKHLITATGQRVTLRCSPRSGDLSVYWYQQSLDQGLQFLIQYYNGEERAKGNILERFSAQQFPDLHSELNLSSLELGDSALYFCASSVATGHGYTFGSGTRLTVV.

The CDR3 coding sequence is TGTGCCAGCAGCCAAGATCTTGGACTAGCGGGGTTATCCGGGGAGCTGTTTTTT. Protein sequence: CASSQDLGLAGLSGELFF. V gene TRBV3-1 (or the pseudogene TRBV3-2) combines with J gene TRBJ2-2; 12 bases are a match to TRBD2. This CDR3 comprises 18 residues. The germline gives CDR1 LGHDT, CDR2 YNNKEL (reference sequence). V was clipped by 0 bases and J by 6 bases; unmatched bases: 8.

This clone was recorded only once. The chain recombines TRBV7-9 with TRBJ2-1, with D possibly being TRBD1 (6 bases). The CDR3 covers 13 residues. Germline CDR1 and CDR2: SEHNR and FQNEAQ (reference sequence). V was trimmed by 3 bases and J by 6 bases, leaving 9 bases between them. CDR3 in amino acids: CASSLTGPNEQFF. The CDR3 nucleotides are TGTGCCAGCAGCTTGACAGGTCCCAATGAGCAGTTCTTC.